The sequence of this T cell receptor beta chain was determined in a study of cytomegalovirus exposure and HLA in healthy donors. At the level of the study: In a previous analysis, approximately 110 million unique TCR beta sequences were found from some 200 million T cells.

The germline CDR1 and CDR2 sequences are SNHLY and FYNNEI. The CDR3 length is 15 residues. Trimming removed 4 bases from V and 5 bases from J; junction bases left unmatched: 7. This PCR relied on a set of 60 Vbeta primers and 13 Jbeta primers. Assay used: immunoSEQ multiplex PCR; TCRdb lists only in-frame clones, some missing. Of about 140,000 clones listed, around three quarters are singletons. Sequencing used PBMCs. The genes are TRBV2 and TRBJ2-1, with 8 bases fitting TRBD2. This clonotype was sampled from a man in his forties in good health and CMV-seronegative. The CDR3 is CASSVSGRENNEQFF. As DNA, the CDR3 is TGTGCCAGCAGTGTCTCCGGGAGGGAAAACAATGAGCAGTTCTTC.